This TCR beta chain was profiled in a study of control samples from healthy donors and cancer patients. Germline V gene lookup returns CDR1 ENHRY and CDR2 SYGVKD. The length of the CDR3 is 15 residues. V was cut by 4 bases and J by 1 base, with 12 bases left in between. TCRdb's table, derived via immunoSEQ multiplex PCR, lists solely in-frame clones and lacks some. Altogether some 210,000 clones are present, roughly nine tenths being singletons, with the ten largest covering approximately 2%. This clonotype originated in a man aged 25-45 years in good health. The sequenced sample was blood. The chain carries TRBV10-3 and TRBJ2-3; D is unclear. CDR3 nucleotide sequence: TGTGCCATCAGTGTAGAGCAGGTCGGCACAGATACGCAGTATTTT. Protein product: CAISVEQVGTDTQYF.